Shown below are 15 T cell receptor beta chains from a single sample sequenced in a study of T cells in localized non-small cell lung cancer. Clones were sequenced by immunoSEQ multiplex PCR, and TCRdb holds only the in-frame ones, with some missing. The data contain roughly 30,000 clones, approximately 91% of them singletons. Sequenced here: peripheral blood, sampled before any cancer treatment. Receptor source: a woman between 35 and 70 years old with stage I lung adenocarcinoma.

This clone was seen only a few times. This chain joins TRBV6-5 and TRBJ1-6; the D gene is possibly TRBD1 (5 bases). Trimming left V 5 bases short and J 8 bases short, with 16 bases between. The V gene's germline CDR1 is MNHEY and CDR2 SVGAGI. This CDR3 is 15 amino acids long. The CDR3 sequence is CASSLLRGRYSPLHF. Here the CDR3 DNA reads TGTGCCAGCAGTCTCTTACGGGGCCGATATTCACCCCTCCACTTT.

This clone was detected only a few times. This chain uses TRBV30 with TRBJ1-2; tentatively, D is TRBD1 (5 bases). The CDR3 extends over 15 amino acids. Trimming shortened V by 2 bases and J by 2 bases, and 15 bases separated the two germline ends. The germline V gene has CDR1 GTSNPN and CDR2 SVGIG (reference sequence). This CDR3 reads CAWSRGGAGNYGYTF. The CDR3 bases are TGTGCCTGGAGTAGGGGTGGGGCAGGGAACTATGGCTACACCTTC. The whole variable domain, remainder taken from reference TRBV30 and TRBJ1-2, is SQTIHQWPATLVQPVGSPLSLECTVEGTSNPNLYWYRQAAGRGLQLLFYSVGIGQISSEVPQNLSASRPQDRQFILSSKKLLLSDSGFYLCAWSRGGAGNYGYTFGSGTRLTVV.

The V and J genes are TRBV2 and TRBJ2-7; the D is unclear. V lost 8 bases, J lost 2 bases, and 13 bases lay in between. There are 13 residues in the CDR3. Germline V lookup: CDR1 SNHLY, CDR2 FYNNEI. CDR3: CASRLDIPYEQYF. The CDR3, as DNA: TGTGCCAGCCGCCTCGACATCCCCTACGAGCAGTACTTC.

This clone was seen a single time. J is TRBJ2-6 and V is TRBV11-2; the D is unclear. Between the trimmed V and J ends, which lost 4 bases and 0 bases, there was a span of 4 bases. CDR1 is SGHAT, CDR2 FQNNGV, per germline. The CDR3 covers 14 residues. Here the CDR3 reads CASSWLSGANVLTF. The CDR3, as DNA: TGTGCCAGCAGCTGGCTCTCTGGGGCCAACGTCCTGACTTTC.

This clone was detected once. The rearrangement uses TRBV7-9 and TRBJ2-5; 10 nucleotides align to TRBD1. The CDR3 is made up of 15 amino acids. V dropped 2 bases and J dropped 4; count of bases not matched to a gene: 4. CDR1 SEHNR and CDR2 FQNEAQ come from the germline V gene (reference sequence). In DNA form, the CDR3 reads TGTGCCAGCAGCTTATCGACAGGGGGCTTAGAGACCCAGTACTTC. Residues: CASSLSTGGLETQYF.

The V and J genes are TRBV4-1 and TRBJ1-5; 7 positions agree with TRBD1. With V trimmed by 4 bases and J by 3 bases, 12 bases remained unmatched. Germline lookup yields CDR1 MGHRA and CDR2 YSYEKL. The CDR3 totals 17 residues. CDR3 nucleotide sequence: TGCGCCAGCAGCCGCATCCCTTCTACAGGGGCCAATCAGCCCCAGCATTTT. This translates into CASSRIPSTGANQPQHF.

The chain couples TRBV4-3 to TRBJ1-5; D remains ambiguous. Germline CDR1 LGHNA, CDR2 YSLEER. This CDR3 comprises 15 residues. Trimming removed 4 bases at V and 0 bases at J, with 10 bases between. The DNA for the CDR3 is TGCGCCAGCAGCCCCGATCCAAATAGCAATCAGCCCCAGCATTTT. This translates into CASSPDPNSNQPQHF.

This clone was detected only once. The chain carries TRBV6-6 and TRBJ1-3; weak D call: TRBD1 (6 bases). Trimming pared 6 bases from V and 0 bases from J, leaving 6 bases between. The V gene's germline CDR1 is MNHNY and CDR2 SVGAGI (reference sequence). This CDR3 has 13 amino acids. The CDR3 nucleotides read TGTGCCAGCAGAGGGGGCTCTGGAAACACCATATATTTT. Encoded protein: CASRGGSGNTIYF.

The rearrangement links TRBV10-2 to TRBJ2-5; D is possibly TRBD1 (5 bases). Germline V CDR1 and CDR2: WSHSY, SAAADI. The CDR3 totals 15 residues. The V and J ends lost 6 bases and 2 bases respectively, with 16 bases between them. CDR3 nucleotide sequence: TGCGCCAGCAGCCTTGACAGAGCTAGGCAAGAGACCCAGTACTTC. It yields the protein CASSLDRARQETQYF.

In DNA, the CDR3 is TGCGCCAGCAGCTTCGGGGCTACAAGGGCGATAACTGAAGCTTTCTTT. Its protein is CASSFGATRAITEAFF. The chain employs TRBV5-1 and TRBJ1-1, with D possibly matching TRBD1 (5 bases). Trimming removed 2 bases from V and 5 bases from J, with 19 bases in between. This CDR3 is 16 amino acids long. Germline values: CDR1 SGHRS, CDR2 YFSETQ. The full variable domain, in which reference TRBV5-1 and TRBJ1-1 provide the parts outside the CDR3, is KAGVTQTPRYLIKTRGQQVTLSCSPISGHRSVSWYQQTPGQGLQFLFEYFSETQRNKGNFPGRFSGRQFSNSRSEMNVSTLELGDSALYLCASSFGATRAITEAFFGQGTRLTVV.

The chain recombines TRBV11-2 with TRBJ1-3; perhaps TRBD1 as D (6 bases). The CDR3 covers 13 residues. The ends were cut back, 5 bases at V and 9 bases at J, with 14 bases in the middle. CDR1 SGHAT and CDR2 FQNNGV come from the germline V gene. Written as DNA, the CDR3 is TGTGCCAGCAGCACCCCCGGGGGCGGCACCATATATTTT. It yields the protein CASSTPGGGTIYF.

V gene TRBV4-1 combines with J gene TRBJ1-5; possibly TRBD1 for D (6 bases). Deletions cut 10 bases from V and 2 bases from J, with 18 bases between. This CDR3 spans 15 amino acids. Germline assignment: CDR1 MGHRA and CDR2 YSYEKL. The CDR3 is CATRSTGYGNQPQHF. CDR3 coding DNA: TGCGCCACGAGAAGCACAGGGTACGGCAATCAGCCCCAGCATTTT.

The rearrangement joins TRBV20-1 to TRBJ2-7; D may correspond to TRBD1 or TRBD2 (5 bases each). This CDR3 has 11 amino acids. Between the trimmed V and J ends, which lost 5 bases and 4 bases, there was a span of 9 bases. Looked up from germline, CDR1 is DFQATT and CDR2 is SNEGSKA (reference sequence). The CDR3 region has the DNA TGCAGTGCTCGGGACGGATACGAGCAGTACTTC. This sequence encodes CSARDGYEQYF.

The V gene is TRBV6-5, the J gene TRBJ1-2; D is uncertain. Germline V gives CDR1 MNHEY, CDR2 SVGAGI. The CDR3 spans 12 residues. Between the trimmed V and J ends, which lost 7 bases and 4 bases, there was a span of 10 bases. The chain's CDR3 is CASIGKTYGYTF. The CDR3 bases are TGTGCCAGCATCGGAAAGACCTATGGCTACACCTTC.

This clone was counted only a few times. The chain carries TRBV5-4 and TRBJ1-2; no reliable D call. Looked up from germline, CDR1 is SGHNT and CDR2 is YYREEE (reference sequence). The germline V and J ends were trimmed by 0 bases and 3 bases, with 9 bases remaining between them. CDR3 size: 14 residues. CDR3 sequence: CASSLAGSDYGYTF. The CDR3 coding sequence is TGTGCCAGCAGCTTGGCGGGGTCCGACTATGGCTACACCTTC.